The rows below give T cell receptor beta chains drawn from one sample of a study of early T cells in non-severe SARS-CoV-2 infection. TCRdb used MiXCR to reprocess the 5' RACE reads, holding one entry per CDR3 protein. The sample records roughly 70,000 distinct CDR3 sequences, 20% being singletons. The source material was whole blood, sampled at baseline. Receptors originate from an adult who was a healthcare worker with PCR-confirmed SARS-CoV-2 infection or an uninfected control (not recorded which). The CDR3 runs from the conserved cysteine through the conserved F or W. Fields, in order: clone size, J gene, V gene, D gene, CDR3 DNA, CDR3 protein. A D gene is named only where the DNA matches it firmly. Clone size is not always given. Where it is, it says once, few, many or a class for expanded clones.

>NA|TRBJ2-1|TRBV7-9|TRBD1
TGTGCCAGCAGCTTCACCAGGGGGCTGCCCTACAATGAGCAGTTCTTC
CASSFTRGLPYNEQFF
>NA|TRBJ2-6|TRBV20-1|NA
TGCAGTGCTACAGGAATCTTCTCTGGGGCCAACGTCCTGACTTTC
CSATGIFSGANVLTF
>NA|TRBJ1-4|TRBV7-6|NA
TGTGCCAGCAGCTTAGCTCCGGCGGAAAAACTGTTTTTT
CASSLAPAEKLFF
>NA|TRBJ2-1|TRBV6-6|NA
TGTGCCAGCAGTTACGAGCTCGGCCGACGTGAGCAGTTCTTC
CASSYELGRREQFF
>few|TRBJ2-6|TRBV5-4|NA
TGTGCCAGCAGCACCATCCTCGGGCGGACCTCCGGGGCCAACGTCCTGACTTTC
CASSTILGRTSGANVLTF
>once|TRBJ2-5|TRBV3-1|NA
TGTGCCAGCAGCCCGACGCGAGGAGCGGCTCGAGAGACCCAGTACTTC
CASSPTRGAARETQYF
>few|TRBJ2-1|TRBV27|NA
TGTGCCAGCAGTTTATCACTAGATTTTAACAATGAGCAGTTCTTC
CASSLSLDFNNEQFF
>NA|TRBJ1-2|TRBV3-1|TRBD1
TGTGCCAGCAGCCAAGATCGGGCAGGGGGCGCCAATGGCTACACCTTC
CASSQDRAGGANGYTF
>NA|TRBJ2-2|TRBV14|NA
TGTGCCAGCAGCCTCCCGGGACTTTCCACCGGGGAGCTGTTTTTT
CASSLPGLSTGELFF
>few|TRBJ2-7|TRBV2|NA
TGTGCCAGCAGTGAACAGAGTTACTACGAGCAGTACTTC
CASSEQSYYEQYF
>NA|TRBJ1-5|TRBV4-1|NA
TGCGCCAGCAGCCCTACAGGGCCCAATCAGCCCCAGCATTTT
CASSPTGPNQPQHF